This entry lists 31 T cell receptor beta chains sequenced from one sample in a study of PD-1 blockade in classical Hodgkin lymphoma. Every single patient, without exception, relapsed after autologous stem cell transplantation, and brentuximab vedotin exposure varied. The method was immunoSEQ multiplex PCR; TCRdb's version includes in-frame clones alone and lacks a portion of them. Among under 100,000 clones listed, approximately 80% were seen once. The sample was peripheral blood mononuclear cells (PBMCs), taken at baseline. Source of these receptors: a human donor with classical Hodgkin lymphoma.

This clone has just a few counts. This chain links TRBV5-1 with TRBJ2-1; D might be TRBD2 (6 bases). Germline V gives CDR1 SGHRS, CDR2 YFSETQ. The CDR3 sequence is 16 residues long. Trimming took 7 bases from V and 3 from J, leaving 20 bases between them. The CDR3 region is CASSSSRGFLYNEQFF. The CDR3, as DNA: TGCGCCAGCTCGAGCAGCCGGGGGTTCCTCTACAATGAGCAGTTCTTC.

The V call is TRBV2, the J call TRBJ1-2; D gene uncertain. V was trimmed by 8 bases and J by 0 bases, leaving 7 bases between them. The CDR3 sequence is 12 residues long. Germline CDR1 and CDR2: SNHLY and FYNNEI. DNA for the CDR3: TGTGCCAGCGCAGAGACTAACTATGGCTACACCTTC. Its protein product is CASAETNYGYTF.

This clone was seen only a few times. The gene calls are TRBV27 and TRBJ2-1; D uncertain. CDR3 length equals 14 residues. Germline CDR1 MNHEY, CDR2 SMNVEV (reference sequence). The ends were cut back, 2 bases at V and 0 bases at J, with 5 bases in the middle. CDR3 region: CASSLQYSYNEQFF. The CDR3 region has the DNA TGTGCCAGCAGTTTACAGTACTCCTACAATGAGCAGTTCTTC.

This clone was seen more than once but under ten times. V gene TRBV30 combines with J gene TRBJ1-1; D call uncertain. Deletions cut 0 bases from V and 7 bases from J, with 15 bases between. The CDR3 has 14 residues. The V gene's germline CDR1 is GTSNPN and CDR2 SVGIG (reference sequence). Here the CDR3 DNA reads TGTGCCTGGAGTGTAGGGCTCCCGTGGGGTGAAGCTTTCTTT. The encoded protein is CAWSVGLPWGEAFF.

This chain joins TRBV5-6 and TRBJ2-1; D gene unclear. The CDR3 consists of 15 residues. Trimming stripped 4 bases from V and 0 bases from J, with 11 bases between. The germline V gene has CDR1 SGHDT and CDR2 YYEEEE. The CDR3 DNA follows: TGTGCCAGCAGCCGTCGGTTTAGCTCCTACAATGAGCAGTTCTTC. Residues: CASSRRFSSYNEQFF. Supplemented by reference TRBV5-6 and TRBJ2-1, the full variable domain reads DAGVTQSPTHLIKTRGQQVTLRCSPKSGHDTVSWYQQALGQGPQFIFQYYEEEERQRGNFPDRFSGHQFPNYSSELNVNALLLGDSALYLCASSRRFSSYNEQFFGPGTRLTVL.

Here the CDR3 reads CASSRDRVPGNTIYF. The DNA of the CDR3 is TGTGCCAGCAGTAGGGACAGGGTACCTGGAAACACCATATATTTT. The chain carries TRBV6-5 and TRBJ1-3; 9 bases fit TRBD1. CDR1 and CDR2 (germline): MNHEY, SVGAGI. J was trimmed by 2 bases and V by 5 bases; bases with no gene match: 4. This CDR3 comprises 15 residues.

This clone was counted a single time. The chain joins TRBV5-6 to TRBJ2-1; D unresolved. The V end was cut by 4 bases, the J end by 10 bases, with 12 bases between. Germline CDR1 reads SGHDT; CDR2 reads YYEEEE. The CDR3 covers 12 residues. The CDR3 bases are TGTGCCAGCAGCAGATCCGCCCCCGAGCAGTTCTTC. Amino acid sequence: CASSRSAPEQFF.

The gene calls are TRBV7-9 and TRBJ2-1; maybe TRBD2 (6 bases). CDR3 length: 15 residues. CDR1 is SEHNR, CDR2 FQNEAQ, per germline (reference sequence). V lost 1 base and J 3 bases, leaving 10 bases between the germline ends. CDR3 in amino acids: CASSLDGRGYNEQFF. DNA of the CDR3: TGTGCCAGCAGCTTAGATGGGCGGGGCTACAATGAGCAGTTCTTC.

The J gene is TRBJ2-3, the V gene TRBV18, with D maybe TRBD1 (5 bases). V was shortened by 3 bases and J by 4 bases, with 17 bases between the two germline ends. This CDR3 has 16 amino acids. Germline values: CDR1 KGHSH, CDR2 LQKENI. The CDR3 region is CASSPPRLGLSDTQYF. CDR3 in DNA: TGTGCCAGCTCACCTCCCCGATTGGGGCTCTCAGATACGCAGTATTTT.

The CDR3 bases are TGTGCCAGCAGCGCCAGGGGGTCTGGAAACACCATATATTTT. It specifies CASSARGSGNTIYF. V and J are TRBV9 and TRBJ1-3, with 7 positions matching TRBD1. Germline V gene sequence: CDR1 SGDLS, CDR2 YYNGEE. Germline trimming cut 3 bases from V and 1 base from J; bases unmatched to any gene: 1. The CDR3 runs to 14 residues.

The chain recombines TRBV5-1 with TRBJ2-7; 11 bases are shared with TRBD1. Looked up from germline, CDR1 is SGHRS and CDR2 is YFSETQ. The CDR3 contains 15 residues. After removal of 0 bases from V and 6 bases from J, the junction contained 5 bases not matched to a gene. DNA of the CDR3: TGCGCCAGCAGCTTGGCTCCGGGACAGGGGGTCGAGCAGTACTTC. Residues: CASSLAPGQGVEQYF.

The chain has TRBV2 and TRBJ1-5; no reliable D call. Trimming took off 1 base at V and 2 bases at J, with 12 bases between the two ends. The CDR3 is 16 residues long. Germline V CDR1 and CDR2: SNHLY, FYNNEI. Here the CDR3 reads CASSEGPAGGNQPQHF. In DNA form, the CDR3 reads TGTGCCAGCAGTGAAGGCCCGGCCGGAGGCAATCAGCCCCAGCATTTT.

The chain couples TRBV5-5 to TRBJ1-1, with no clear D. V gave up 7 bases and J gave up 0 bases, with 13 bases separating them. CDR1 SGHKS and CDR2 YYEKEE come from the germline V gene (reference sequence). The CDR3 is 14 residues long. CDR3 region: CASLVQPMNTEAFF. The CDR3 DNA sequence: TGTGCCAGCCTCGTCCAGCCCATGAACACTGAAGCTTTCTTT.

The J gene is TRBJ2-1, the V gene TRBV29-1, with 7 bases that match TRBD2. CDR1 is SQVTM and CDR2 is ANQGSEA in the germline V gene. Unmatched junction bases numbered 13, after V lost 1 base and J lost 4 bases. CDR3 length: 17 amino acids. Written as DNA, the CDR3 is TGCAGCGTTGAAGCCCCCCAACCGGGGAGGGCGTACAATGAGCAGTTCTTC. It specifies CSVEAPQPGRAYNEQFF.

The chain joins TRBV10-3 to TRBJ2-7, with 11 nucleotides matching TRBD2. Germline V lookup: CDR1 ENHRY, CDR2 SYGVKD. The CDR3 is 13 residues long. The V segment lost 3 bases and the J segment 7 bases; nucleotides outside the gene matches: 2. CDR3 in amino acids: CAISDGLAGEQYF. The CDR3 DNA reads TGTGCCATCAGTGACGGACTAGCGGGTGAGCAGTACTTC.

The chain employs TRBV27 and TRBJ2-7; TRBD1 matches 9 bases. This CDR3 spans 16 amino acids. CDR1 is MNHEY and CDR2 is SMNVEV in the germline V gene (reference sequence). The V and J ends lost 5 bases and 0 bases, in that order; junction bases with no gene match: 8. The CDR3: CASSTQRGQGSYEQYF. CDR3 in DNA: TGTGCCAGCAGTACCCAAAGGGGACAGGGCTCCTACGAGCAGTACTTC.

V is TRBV5-8 and J is TRBJ1-2, with D uncertain. From germline, CDR1 is SGHTS and CDR2 YDEGEE. V shed 0 bases and J shed 0 bases, with 9 bases lying between them. This CDR3 contains 15 residues. This CDR3 is CASSLEGLANYGYTF. The CDR3 nucleotides are TGTGCCAGCAGCTTGGAAGGCTTAGCTAACTATGGCTACACCTTC.

This clone appeared a single time. The V and J genes are TRBV19 and TRBJ2-4, with 10 bases identical to TRBD2. The CDR3 extends over 18 amino acids. Looked up from germline, CDR1 is LNHDA and CDR2 is SQIVND (reference sequence). The V segment lost 6 bases and the J segment 3 bases; nucleotides outside the gene matches: 14. The CDR3 DNA is TGTGCCAGTAGCATCGGACGTACTAGCGGGGAGAACAAAAACATTCAGTACTTC. It specifies CASSIGRTSGENKNIQYF.

This chain uses TRBV7-6 with TRBJ2-3, with TRBD2 as a possible D gene (5 bases). Between the trimmed V and J ends, which lost 2 bases and 2 bases, there was a span of 11 bases. The CDR3 is 15 amino acids. Germline V gene lookup returns CDR1 SGHVS and CDR2 FNYEAQ. The CDR3 nucleotides are TGTGCCAGCAGCTTATTTAGCGCCCCCACAGATACGCAGTATTTT. Translating it yields CASSLFSAPTDTQYF.

This clone was seen a handful of times. The genes are TRBV14 and TRBJ1-4; 7 bases are a match to TRBD1. The germline CDR1 and CDR2 sequences are SGHDN and FVKESK. The CDR3 length is 15 residues. V lost 4 bases and J lost 5; bases outside the gene matches: 7. Written as DNA, the CDR3 is TGTGCCAGCAGCCTCGGGCGAGGGGGCAATGAAAAACTGTTTTTT. Encoded protein: CASSLGRGGNEKLFF.

The chain recombines TRBV7-2 with TRBJ1-1; D is possibly TRBD1 (6 bases). The CDR3 totals 13 residues. The germline CDR1 and CDR2 sequences are SGHTA and FQGNSA. V dropped 5 bases and J dropped 8 bases, with 15 bases sitting between them. CDR3 sequence (DNA): TGTGCCAGCAGCCCCAAGGGGGGGTTCGAAGCTTTCTTT. Translated, it gives CASSPKGGFEAFF.

The chain is built from TRBV5-5 and TRBJ2-2; 8 bases are a match to TRBD2. Germline trimming cut 4 bases from V and 1 base from J; bases unmatched to any gene: 6. The V gene's germline CDR1 is SGHKS and CDR2 YYEKEE (reference sequence). The CDR3 totals 16 residues. CDR3 region: CASSPLTSENTGELFF. The CDR3 DNA is TGTGCCAGCAGCCCATTGACTAGCGAGAACACCGGGGAGCTGTTTTTT.

The chain uses TRBV15 and TRBJ2-6, with TRBD2 as a possible D gene (5 bases). Trimming cost V 0 bases and J 3 bases, with 6 bases left between them. The germline CDR1 and CDR2 sequences are LNHNV and YYDKDF (reference sequence). The CDR3 sequence is 15 residues long. The CDR3 coding sequence is TGTGCCACCAGCAGAGAGGGAGTTGGGGCCAACGTCCTGACTTTC. Its protein is CATSREGVGANVLTF.

The chain has TRBV19 and TRBJ2-2, with TRBD2 identical over 11 bases. Germline CDR1 LNHDA, CDR2 SQIVND (reference sequence). Unmatched junction bases numbered 1, after V lost 2 bases and J lost 5 bases. There are 15 residues in the CDR3. In nucleotides, the CDR3 is TGTGCCAGTAGTATAATAGCGGGAGGGACCGGGGAGCTGTTTTTT. Protein product: CASSIIAGGTGELFF.

The chain employs TRBV5-1 and TRBJ1-5, with D perhaps matching TRBD1 (6 bases). CDR3 length: 15 amino acids. Deletions cut 4 bases from V and 0 bases from J, with 11 bases between. In germline, CDR1 is SGHRS, CDR2 YFSETQ. The CDR3 DNA sequence: TGCGCCAGCAGCCCGGGGGCGAATAGCAATCAGCCCCAGCATTTT. Residues: CASSPGANSNQPQHF.

This clone was found once. This chain links TRBV25-1 with TRBJ2-5; D gene unclear. The CDR3 loop spans 11 amino acids. V gave up 4 bases and J gave up 5 bases, with 5 bases separating them. CDR1 is MGHDK, CDR2 SYGVNS, per germline. CDR3 DNA sequence: TGTGCCAGCAGTGTAGAGGAGACCCAGTACTTC. It specifies CASSVEETQYF. The entire variable domain, with the rest obtained from reference TRBV25-1 and TRBJ2-5, is as follows: EADIYQTPRYLVIGTGKKITLECSQTMGHDKMYWYQQDPGMELHLIHYSYGVNSTEKGDLSSESTVSRIRTEHFPLTLESARPSHTSQYLCASSVEETQYFGPGTRLLVL.

The rearrangement links TRBV10-3 to TRBJ1-2; D remains unclear. The CDR3 sequence is 14 residues long. CDR1 ENHRY and CDR2 SYGVKD come from the germline V gene. Trimming removed 0 bases from V and 4 bases from J, with 9 bases in between. The CDR3 loop is CAISESGDRYGYTF. CDR3 DNA: TGTGCCATCAGTGAGTCCGGGGATCGCTATGGCTACACCTTC.

This clone has more than one count but fewer than ten. The chain uses TRBV19 and TRBJ1-1, with D perhaps matching TRBD1 (5 bases). This CDR3 spans 14 amino acids. V was pared by 3 bases and J by 3 bases, with 11 bases between. CDR1 and CDR2 from the germline V gene are LNHDA and SQIVND (reference sequence). The CDR3 DNA reads TGTGCCAGTAGTATGGGGGTAGTTTACACTGAAGCTTTCTTT. It is translated as CASSMGVVYTEAFF.

This chain links TRBV14 with TRBJ2-1, with unresolved D. There are 14 residues in the CDR3. Germline-derived CDR1 and CDR2 are SGHDN and FVKESK. V was trimmed by 4 bases and J by 3 bases, leaving 10 bases between them. In DNA form, the CDR3 reads TGTGCCAGCAGCCTCCTCGACAACTACAATGAGCAGTTCTTC. Protein sequence: CASSLLDNYNEQFF.

This chain links TRBV14 with TRBJ1-6; D may be TRBD1 (6 bases). Germline V CDR1 and CDR2: SGHDN, FVKESK. The CDR3 loop spans 15 amino acids. V was trimmed by 4 bases and J by 10 bases, leaving 17 bases between them. The DNA for the CDR3 is TGTGCCAGCAGCCTCGACAGGACGGTTCACTCACCCCTCCACTTT. It encodes CASSLDRTVHSPLHF.

The CDR3 loop reads CASRLLTGKQYNEQFF. In DNA form, the CDR3 reads TGTGCCAGCAGGTTACTGACTGGAAAGCAATACAATGAGCAGTTCTTC. The chain carries TRBV7-2 and TRBJ2-1; D is ambiguous. The germline V and J ends were trimmed by 6 bases and 4 bases, with 19 bases remaining between them. CDR3 length: 16 amino acids. CDR1 and CDR2 from the germline V gene are SGHTA and FQGNSA.